This paragraph covers one TCR beta chain sequence. Its specificity is not known. The data stem from a study of blood T cells in healthy people across ages. Overall study results and limits: Naive CD4+ cells and diversity were both higher in long-lived donors than in aged donors.

The CDR3 sequence is 11 residues long. V lost 7 bases, J lost 8 bases, and 11 bases lay in between. The germline V gene has CDR1 SQVTM and CDR2 ANQGSEA. Next came a second PCR, run for about 6 to 12 cycles, which used a sample-barcoded 5' primer along with a J-beta primer mix. Each CDR3 protein is one row after TCRdb ran MiXCR on the 5' RACE reads. The sample contains 1.5 million to 2 million distinct CDR3 sequences, 30% to 40% of which appear only once. Sequencing input: blood. This clonotype was obtained from a human donor in good health. The chain is built from TRBV29-1 and TRBJ1-4; D might be TRBD1 (5 bases). The CDR3 reads CSAGWGEKLFF. CDR3 DNA sequence: TGCAGCGCTGGATGGGGGGAAAAACTGTTTTTT.